The sequence of this T cell receptor (beta chain) was determined in a study of breast tumors, draining lymph nodes, adjacent tissues. Findings and caveats of the study: Data fit most tumor T cells coming from lymph node, expanding in tumor.

The CDR3 runs to 13 residues. Trimming took 5 bases from V and 4 from J; bases not matched to a gene: 5. CDR1 and CDR2 (germline): DFQATT, SNEGSKA (reference sequence). TCRdb itself ran the multiplex PCR reads through MiXCR, one entry per CDR3 protein. The table records over 15,000 distinct CDR3 sequences, less than 75% of them present only once. This clonotype is a singleton in its sample. Antigen unknown. The sequenced sample consisted of tumor-adjacent breast tissue. V gene TRBV20-1 combines with J gene TRBJ2-5, with TRBD1 identical over 9 bases. The receptor comes from a female donor with breast cancer. Some clones in this sample may be carry-over from other donors' samples. The CDR3 reads CSAPGDRVETQYF. CDR3 nucleotides: TGCAGTGCTCCGGGGGACAGGGTAGAGACCCAGTACTTC.